This entry concerns a single TCR beta chain. Study members were between about 18 and 100 years old and lived in 20 to 30 US regions. Per the original methods: Amplification of reference gene primers provided the estimated nucleated cell counts. TCRdb keeps only in-frame clones here, not all; method: immunoSEQ multiplex PCR. That table gives V, J and clone size, and the DNA gave D and trimming. The table has fewer than 500,000 clones, around 87% seen once. This entry comes from a study of blood T cell repertoires in COVID-19. Whole-study context: PBMCs, B-cell-depleted T cells, or T cells were the source of the cDNA or gDNA that made up the material.

Germline V gene lookup returns CDR1 KGHDR and CDR2 SFDVKD. This CDR3 is built from 16 residues. Trimming removed 3 bases from V and 3 bases from J; junction bases left unmatched: 6. The sequencing input was PBMCs or T cells enriched from blood (not recorded which). The receptor's source is a woman in her thirties with acute COVID-19. V and J are TRBV24-1 and TRBJ2-3; TRBD1 agrees at 9 bases. The CDR3 DNA reads TGTGCCACCAGTGATCCGGGGACAGGGACGACAGATACGCAGTATTTT. This sequence encodes CATSDPGTGTTDTQYF.